Following are 3 T cell receptor beta chains from one sample sequenced in a study of blood T cell repertoires in COVID-19. The method was immunoSEQ multiplex PCR; TCRdb's version includes in-frame clones alone and lacks a portion of them. Among about 190,000 clones, 80% to 85% were seen once, and the ten largest hold less than 20%. The sample was peripheral blood. The receptor set was obtained from a human donor in a cohort sampled during active COVID-19.

The chain recombines TRBV5-1 with TRBJ2-2; D is undetermined. The CDR3 runs 13 residues. The germline V gene encodes CDR1 SGHRS and CDR2 YFSETQ. Trimming removed 9 bases from V and 6 bases from J, with 15 bases in between. The CDR3 DNA reads as TGCGCCACCTTCGAAGTCGGGTCCGGGGAGCTGTTTTTT. It codes for CATFEVGSGELFF.

The rearrangement links TRBV29-1 to TRBJ2-3; 7 positions match TRBD2. The CDR3 extends over 13 amino acids. CDR1 SQVTM and CDR2 ANQGSEA come from the germline V gene. V shed 7 bases, J shed 7 bases, and the junction held 11 bases outside the gene matches. The CDR3 loop reads CSAGSAGVNTQYF. The CDR3 nucleotides are TGCAGCGCCGGGTCCGCGGGAGTGAATACGCAGTATTTT.

This clone was observed a handful of times. The chain carries TRBV21-1 and TRBJ2-7; no DNA check was done on the table's D call, TRBD2. TRBV21-1 is a listed pseudogene. The CDR3 contains 16 residues. CDR3 nucleotides: TGTGCCAGCAGCAAAGCGCCTGTCGGGTGGCCCTACGAGCAGTACGTC. Encoded protein: CASSKAPVGWPYEQYV.